These 2 T cell receptor beta chains came from one sample sequenced in a study of T cells after yellow fever vaccination. One entry per CDR3 protein, called by TCRdb with MiXCR from the 5' RACE reads. The repertoire holds around 50,000 distinct CDR3 sequences, with 5.5% to 7.5% as singletons. Material: PBMCs, either bulk or a sorted T-cell subset (CD4+, CD8+, memory, or dextramer-sorted; not recorded which), obtained 45 days after the yellow fever booster vaccination. The receptor source for this set is a young man who received the YFV17D yellow fever vaccine.

This clonotype has at least ten counts. Because it lacks the conserved phenylalanine or tryptophan at the end, this CDR3 is likely a read error. No DNA is shown, since the ends of the CDR3 on it are uncertain; the CDR3 is the one TCRdb lists. The chain links TRBV28 to TRBJ1-4; the table assigns TRBD1, which was not confirmed against the DNA. The CDR3 sequence runs 14 residues, both termini included. Germline assignment: CDR1 MDHEN and CDR2 SYDVKM. CDR3 protein: CASSTRDRVRPSAI.

This clonotype was detected many times. The chain links TRBV15 to TRBJ1-5, with D unclear. Germline values: CDR1 LNHNV, CDR2 YYDKDF (reference sequence). CDR3 length equals 14 residues. Trimming pared 1 base from V and 6 bases from J, leaving 10 bases between. CDR3 region: CATSRVQFFQPQHF. The DNA of the CDR3 is TGTGCCACCAGCAGAGTCCAATTTTTTCAGCCCCAGCATTTT. Full variable domain (outside the CDR3, taken from reference TRBV15 and TRBJ1-5): DAMVIQNPRYQVTQFGKPVTLSCSQTLNHNVMYWYQQKSSQAPKLLFHYYDKDFNNEADTPDNFQSRRPNTSFCFLDIRSPGLGDTAMYLCATSRVQFFQPQHFGDGTRLSIL.